This TCR beta chain was found in a study of memory CD4+ T cells and cytomegalovirus serostatus (dated by TCRdb to about 2019). Notes on the research overall: The cohort included around 35 healthy adults from Belgium, of whom 9 were CMV seropositive and roughly 24 were CMV seronegative. CD4+ memory TCRbeta repertoires of a Belgian cohort with known cytomegalovirus serostatus were sequenced in order to replicate a published TCR-based CMV serostatus classifier.

Overall study results and their limits: CMV serostatus prediction reached a median bootstrapped AUC of 0.95 with the original framework and 0.85 to 0.91 with a US-trained random forest. Only CD4+CD45RO+ memory cells were sequenced, in contrast to the original study, which included naive and memory CD4+ and CD8+ populations. Of under 200 previously reported CMV-associated TCRbeta sequences, some 73 appeared in the CD4+ memory repertoires, each in one to five individuals. The original-framework classifier achieved a median bootstrapped AUC of 0.95 with a 95% CI of 0.76-1.00 on the Belgian cohort. Results were interpreted as suggesting that the CMV-associated TCR signature is largely present in the CD4+ memory repertoire.

A word on this clone: It lacks a known antigen. No base qualities exist here, and no much larger clone lies one base off it.

Single viable CD3+CD4+CD8-CD45RO+ cells were sorted as memory CD4+ T cells on a FACSAria II. CMV serostatus was assessed using a Roche Elecsys assay, by which serum IgG against CMV pp150, pp28, p38 and p52 was detected. After the samples were thawed, total CD4+ T cells were enriched through positive selection using CD4 magnetic microbeads. Samples originated from another study that specifically interrogated the CD4+ T cell memory repertoire. Peripheral blood mononuclear cells were isolated and cryopreserved following standard operating procedures; serum was stored at -80 °C. CD3-PerCP (BW264/56), CD4-APC (RPA-T4), CD45RO-PE (UCHT1) and CD8-Pacific Orange (3B5) antibodies were used for staining, and non-viable cells were excluded with Sytox blue. The Quick-DNA Microprep Kit was used to extract genomic DNA from the sorted cells. Amplification of TCRbeta DNA was done with the immunoSEQ hsTCRbeta kit, following the protocol from the manufacturer. An Illumina MiSeq instrument was used to sequence the TCRbeta libraries. From the authors' description of their analysis: After out-of-frame sequences were removed, 2,204,828 distinct TCRbeta sequences remained, averaging approximately 68,000 per individual. Each individual was scored using the number of 150 to 200 previously reported CMV-associated TCRbeta sequences that the individual carried and the total number of productive distinct TCRbeta sequences. A beta-binomial model was reimplemented in Python, and scikit-learn random forests with default parameters were trained on US cohort data. On the Belgian cohort, classifier performance was reported as the median AUC, along with percentile confidence intervals, across 10,000 bootstrap iterations. As stored in TCRdb, this immuneACCESS dataset retains in-frame rearrangements with V and J assigned. A fraction of the clones does not appear; measured against another copy, unresolved V genes explain less than half of the discrepancy, and the remainder lacks a known reason. V, J and clone size reflect that table, while D and trimming were determined from the DNA. The sample includes some 50,000 clones, with around three quarters observed a single time. The biggest ten clones account for more than 1.5% of the sample.

The sequence was obtained from an adult in good health and CMV-seronegative. The sequencing sample was made of memory CD4+ T cells from blood.

The CDR3 is CASSFTGTGGEQYF. The DNA sequence follows: TGTGCCAGTAGTTTCACCGGGACAGGGGGCGAGCAGTACTTC. This chain joins TRBV19 to TRBJ2-7; the junction holds 11 bases that match TRBD1. As encoded in the germline V gene (reference sequence), CDR1 is LNHDA while CDR2 is SQIVND. Taken from cysteine to phenylalanine, the CDR3 has 14 residues. CDR3 DNA is the only sequence kept; it has 42 bases, read in frame from the first base. Ends trimmed: V by 5 bases, J by 6 bases; bases unmatched to a gene: 6.